This TCR beta chain was observed in a study of shared clonotypes between healthy human individuals. CDR3 size: 16 residues. V dropped 4 bases and J dropped 0 bases, with 16 bases sitting between them. Germline CDR1 reads SGHDN; CDR2 reads FVKESK. In the naive CD8 group, cells lacked CD45RO and were positively selected for CCR7, so terminally differentiated effector memory CD45RA+ cells were left out. The method was immunoSEQ multiplex PCR; TCRdb's version includes in-frame clones alone and lacks a portion of them. The sample consists of roughly 890,000 clones, 80% to 95% of them appearing once. V gene TRBV14 combines with J gene TRBJ2-7; tentatively, D is TRBD1 (6 bases). The receptor was derived from a man between 25 and 39 years old in good health. Sequenced: naive CD8+ T cells sorted from blood. CDR3 protein: CASSPSGAPLSYEQYF. CDR3 bases: TGTGCCAGCAGCCCCTCAGGGGCCCCCCTCTCCTACGAGCAGTACTTC.